This is a list of T cell receptor beta chains from one sample in a study of cytotoxic CD8 clonotypes in ibrutinib-treated CLL. Assay: immunoSEQ multiplex PCR; the TCRdb copy retains only in-frame clones and omits some. The sample contains some 290,000 clones, 80% of which appear only once. Sequenced here: PBMCs, sampled before ibrutinib treatment. These receptors originate from a human donor with chronic lymphocytic leukemia. The CDR3 runs from the conserved cysteine through the conserved F or W. The order of the fields is J gene, V gene, D gene, CDR3 length, clone size, CDR3 DNA, CDR3 protein. D genes are given only for firm matches. A row's size may be missing; if present it is once, few, many or a size class.

TRBJ2-3 | TRBV27 | TRBD2 | 17 | - | TGTGCCAGCAGTTTACCGCGGGAGGGTAGAGGGACAGATACGCAGTATTTT | CASSLPREGRGTDTQYF
TRBJ2-1 | TRBV6-5 | TRBD2 | 15 | once | TGTGCCAGCAGTTACGCAGGGAGGGGCCTGCATGAGCAGTTCTTC | CASSYAGRGLHEQFF
TRBJ1-5 | TRBV6-1 | - | 15 | - | TGTGCCAGCAGTGACGAATGGAGGAGCAATCAGCCCCAGCATTTT | CASSDEWRSNQPQHF
TRBJ2-7 | TRBV6-5 | - | 15 | - | TGTGCCAGCAGTTACTCGCAGGGGGGATCCTACGAGCAGTACTTC | CASSYSQGGSYEQYF
TRBJ2-1 | TRBV9 | TRBD2 | 15 | - | TGTGCCAGCAGCCTTAGCGGGAGCTTAGTCAATGAGCAGTTCTTC | CASSLSGSLVNEQFF
TRBJ2-2 | TRBV7-3 | TRBD1 | 17 | - | TGTGCCAGCAGCTCCAAACCGGGACAGGGGAACACCGGGGAGCTGTTTTTT | CASSSKPGQGNTGELFF
TRBJ1-2 | TRBV7-3 | - | 14 | - | TGTGCCAGCAGCCTCAAGGGGGAGAACTATGGCTACACCTTT | CASSLKGENYGYTF
TRBJ2-3 | TRBV5-1 | TRBD1 | 17 | - | TGCGCCAGCAGCACTACCCGGGACAGGGACCGCACAGATACGCAGTATTTT | CASSTTRDRDRTDTQYF
TRBJ2-3 | TRBV27 | - | 13 | - | TGTGCCAGCATGGGGAAGGGCCCAGATACGCAGTATTTT | CASMGKGPDTQYF
TRBJ1-1 | TRBV4-1 | TRBD1 | 18 | - | TGCGCCAGCAGCCAATTTGGGGGTAGGGGACAGATGAACACTGAAGCTTTCTTT | CASSQFGGRGQMNTEAFF
TRBJ2-2 | TRBV7-2 | - | 14 | - | TGTGCCAGCAGCCGAGGGGAATACACCGGGGAGCTGTTTTTT | CASSRGEYTGELFF
TRBJ1-4 | TRBV9 | - | 16 | - | TGTGCCAGCAGCGTAGATGCGGGGGGCGCAAGTGAAAAACTGTTTTTT | CASSVDAGGASEKLFF
TRBJ2-3 | TRBV7-7 | - | 14 | - | TGTGCCAGCAGCTTAGGAGGGATCACAGATACGCAGTATTTT | CASSLGGITDTQYF
TRBJ1-2 | TRBV25-1 | - | 12 | few | TGTGCCAGCAGTGACCCCTTGTATGGCTACACCTTC | CASSDPLYGYTF
TRBJ1-4 | TRBV6-4 | TRBD1 | 13 | few | TGTGCCAACATAAGACAGGGGGCGCAGAAACTGTTTTTT | CANIRQGAQKLFF
TRBJ2-7 | TRBV11-1 | TRBD1 | 16 | - | TGTGCCAGCAGCTTAGGACCTAGGGACAGGGGAGACGAGCAGTACTTC | CASSLGPRDRGDEQYF
TRBJ1-2 | TRBV5-4 | - | 14 | - | TGTGCCAGCAGCTTGGTAGGCGCCGCCTATGGCTACACCTTC | CASSLVGAAYGYTF
TRBJ2-5 | TRBV28 | - | 20 | - | TGTGCCAGCAGCCCCGCTGAGGGCATCAAGCGGGTATCGGACCAAGAGACCCAGTACTTC | CASSPAEGIKRVSDQETQYF
TRBJ1-1 | TRBV5-1 | - | 13 | - | TGCGCCAGCAGCAGGACGGAGAACACTGAAGCTTTCTTT | CASSRTENTEAFF
TRBJ2-6 | TRBV11-2 | TRBD1 | 20 | - | TGTGCCAGCAGCTTAGAAGGACAGGCGCATCCCTCCTCTGGGGCCAACGTCCTGACTTTC | CASSLEGQAHPSSGANVLTF
TRBJ2-7 | TRBV4-3 | - | 16 | - | TGCGCCAGCAGCCAAGGAACCGGGGCTCAAGTCTACGAGCAGTACTTC | CASSQGTGAQVYEQYF
TRBJ2-1 | TRBV9 | - | 14 | - | TGTGCCAGCAGCGTAGAGGCAGCCTACAATGAGCAGTTCTTC | CASSVEAAYNEQFF
TRBJ2-1 | TRBV20-1 | - | 10 | few | TGCAGTGCGATGTCCTATGAGCAGTTCTTC | CSAMSYEQFF
TRBJ2-7 | TRBV6-1 | - | 12 | - | TGTGCCAGCAGTGAAATGGGGCTCGAGCAGTACTTC | CASSEMGLEQYF
TRBJ2-1 | TRBV5-1 | - | 13 | - | TGCGCCAGCAGCCGGGGGGCTATCCCCGAGCAGTTCTTC | CASSRGAIPEQFF
TRBJ2-7 | TRBV7-9 | - | 16 | once | TGTGCCAGCAGCCCTACCGGGGGCCACCCCATCTACGAGCAGTACTTC | CASSPTGGHPIYEQYF
TRBJ2-1 | TRBV15 | TRBD2 | 14 | - | TGTGCCACCAGCAGAGTTCGACTAGCGGGAGAACAGTTCTTC | CATSRVRLAGEQFF
TRBJ2-7 | TRBV19 | TRBD2 | 15 | - | TGTGCCAGTAGTATTTTAGCGGGAGACCCCTACGAGCAGTACTTC | CASSILAGDPYEQYF
TRBJ2-7 | TRBV12-5 | TRBD2 | 16 | few | TGTGCTAGTGGTTCCACTACTCGACTAGCTATAGGCGAGCAGTACTTC | CASGSTTRLAIGEQYF
TRBJ2-6 | TRBV30 | - | 18 | - | TGTGCCTGGAGGAAAGGGTCGGACAGACTATCTGGGGCCAACGTCCTGACTTTC | CAWRKGSDRLSGANVLTF
TRBJ2-4 | TRBV7-2 | - | 15 | - | TGTGCCAGCAGCTTAATCGGGGGCAGACAAAACATTCAGTACTTC | CASSLIGGRQNIQYF
TRBJ2-1 | TRBV28 | - | 15 | - | TGTGCCAGCAGTAACAATGTGGGACGCGAGAGTGAGCAGTTCTTC | CASSNNVGRESEQFF
TRBJ2-2 | TRBV5-5 | - | 15 | - | TGTGCCAGCGGGTTAGGGGCCGCGAACACCGGGGAGCTGTTTTTT | CASGLGAANTGELFF
TRBJ2-3 | TRBV30 | - | 16 | - | TGTGCCTGGAGCCAACTTGATAGGGGGATAGGAGATACGCAGTATTTT | CAWSQLDRGIGDTQYF
TRBJ1-1 | TRBV5-6 | - | 11 | - | TGTGCCAGCAGCCAGGGGCTTGAAGCTTTCTTT | CASSQGLEAFF
TRBJ2-6 | TRBV9 | - | 16 | - | TGTGCCAGCAGCCCGGCCGGGGCAACTGGGGCCAACGTCCTGACTTTC | CASSPAGATGANVLTF
TRBJ2-1 | TRBV10-3 | TRBD2 | 17 | - | TGTGCCATCAAGGAACGGGAATTAGCGGGAGGGATGGATGAGCAGTTCTTC | CAIKERELAGGMDEQFF
TRBJ2-1 | TRBV5-4 | - | 16 | - | TGTGCCAGCAGACCCCCTCCATCAGGGGGAGGCAATGAGCAGTTCTTC | CASRPPPSGGGNEQFF
TRBJ1-1 | TRBV5-1 | - | 14 | - | TGCGCCAGCAGCTCCTCCCATGAAGGCACTGAAGCTTTCTTT | CASSSSHEGTEAFF
TRBJ1-4 | TRBV21-1 | - | 15 | - | TGTGCCAGCAGCACCCTGGTGGAGGGGGATGAAAAACTGTTTTTT | CASSTLVEGDEKLFF
TRBJ2-1 | TRBV7-2 | TRBD2 | 15 | - | TGTGCCAGCATCCCGACTAGCAGTACCTACAATGAGCAGTTCTTC | CASIPTSSTYNEQFF
TRBJ2-7 | TRBV5-1 | - | 13 | few | TGCGCCAGCAGCTTGGCCCACGTTGGCGAGCAGTACTTC | CASSLAHVGEQYF
TRBJ2-5 | TRBV28 | TRBD1 | 15 | - | TGTGCCAGCAGTGGGTTTGGGACAGCCCAAGAGACCCAGTACTTC | CASSGFGTAQETQYF
TRBJ1-2 | TRBV7-9 | - | 14 | few | TGTGCCAGCAGCTTTGGTGGGGTAGGCTATGGCTACACCTTC | CASSFGGVGYGYTF
TRBJ2-6 | TRBV27 | TRBD2 | 16 | few | TGTGCCAGCGGTAGGGACTATGGCTCTGGGGCCAACGTCCTGACTTTC | CASGRDYGSGANVLTF
TRBJ1-2 | TRBV7-8 | - | 17 | - | TGTGCCAGCAGCTTAACTCCCCCTGACAGATCACTCGGCGGCTACACCTTC | CASSLTPPDRSLGGYTF
TRBJ2-3 | TRBV4-2 | TRBD1 | 16 | - | TGTGCCAGCAGCCAAGACGGGACAGGTAGAACAGATACGCAGTATTTT | CASSQDGTGRTDTQYF
TRBJ2-5 | TRBV22-1 | - | 15 | - | TGTCCTGGGAGCGCCCTACAGGGGTCGAAAGAGACCCAGTACTTC | CPGSALQGSKETQYF
TRBJ2-5 | TRBV11-2 | - | 13 | few | TGTGCCAGCAGCCCTTCGGGATATGAGACCCAGTACTTC | CASSPSGYETQYF
TRBJ2-1 | TRBV5-1 | TRBD2 | 14 | - | TGCGCCAGCAGCTTGGGGTCTAGCGGTAATGAGCAGTTCTTC | CASSLGSSGNEQFF
TRBJ2-3 | TRBV7-6 | - | 15 | - | TGTGCCAGCAGCTTAGCGCAGGGGTCCACAGATACGCAGTATTTT | CASSLAQGSTDTQYF
TRBJ2-1 | TRBV7-3 | - | 13 | once | TGTGCCAGCAGCAAAATTGGAAGCAATGAGCAGTTCTTC | CASSKIGSNEQFF
TRBJ2-7 | TRBV18 | TRBD1 | 13 | - | TGTGCCAGCTCACCGGGACAGGGGGACGAGCAGTACTTC | CASSPGQGDEQYF